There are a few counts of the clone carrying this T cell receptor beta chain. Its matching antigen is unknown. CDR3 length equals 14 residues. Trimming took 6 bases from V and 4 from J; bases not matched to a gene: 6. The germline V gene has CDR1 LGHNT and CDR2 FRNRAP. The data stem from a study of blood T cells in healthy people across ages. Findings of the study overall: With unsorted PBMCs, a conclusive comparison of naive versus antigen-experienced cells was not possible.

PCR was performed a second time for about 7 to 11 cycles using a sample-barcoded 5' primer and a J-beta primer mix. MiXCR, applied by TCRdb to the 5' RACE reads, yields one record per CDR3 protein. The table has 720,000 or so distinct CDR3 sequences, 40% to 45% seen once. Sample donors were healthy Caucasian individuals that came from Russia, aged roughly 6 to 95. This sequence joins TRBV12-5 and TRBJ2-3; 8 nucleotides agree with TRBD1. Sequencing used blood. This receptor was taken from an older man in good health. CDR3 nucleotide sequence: TGTGCTAGTGGGCAACGGACAGGGCCAGATACGCAGTATTTT. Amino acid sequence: CASGQRTGPDTQYF.